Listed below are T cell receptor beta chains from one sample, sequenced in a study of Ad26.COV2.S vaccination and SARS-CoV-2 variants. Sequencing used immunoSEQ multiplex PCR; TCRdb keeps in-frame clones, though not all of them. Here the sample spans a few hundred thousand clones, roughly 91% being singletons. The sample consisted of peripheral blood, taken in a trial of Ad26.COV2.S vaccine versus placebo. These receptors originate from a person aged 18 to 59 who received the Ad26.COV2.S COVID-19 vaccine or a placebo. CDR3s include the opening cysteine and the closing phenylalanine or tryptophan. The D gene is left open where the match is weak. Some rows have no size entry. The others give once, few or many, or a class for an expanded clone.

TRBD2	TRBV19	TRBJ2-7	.	TGTGCCAGTAGTACCCTAGCGGGTGTACCTTTAACCTACGAGCAGTACTTC	CASSTLAGVPLTYEQYF
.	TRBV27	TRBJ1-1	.	TGTGCCAGCAGCCACGGACAGTGGAATGAAGCTTTCTTT	CASSHGQWNEAFF
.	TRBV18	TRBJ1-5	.	TGTGCCAGCTCACCAGAGGGGCACCAGCCCCAGCATTTT	CASSPEGHQPQHF
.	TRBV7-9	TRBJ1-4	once	TGTGCCAGCAGCCCGCGGGCCGGTGAAAAACTGTTTTTT	CASSPRAGEKLFF
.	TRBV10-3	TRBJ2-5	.	TGTGCCTCCTGCTCAGGGGGGCAAGAGACCCAGTACTTC	CASCSGGQETQYF
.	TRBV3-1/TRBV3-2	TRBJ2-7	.	TGTGCCAGCAGCCCCAGAGCAACCATTACGACCTACGAGCAGTACTTC	CASSPRATITTYEQYF
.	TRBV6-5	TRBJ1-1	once	TGTGCCAGTTCAGGACAAACGAACACTGAAGCTTTCTTT	CASSGQTNTEAFF
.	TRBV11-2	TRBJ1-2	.	TGTGCCAGCAGCTTAGATAGTGTCCTGCACAGGAAGGGTGGCTACACCTTC	CASSLDSVLHRKGGYTF
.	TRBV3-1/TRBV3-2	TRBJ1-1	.	TGTGCCAGCAGCCAAGCGGGGGCGGGGATGAACACTGAAGCTTTCTTT	CASSQAGAGMNTEAFF
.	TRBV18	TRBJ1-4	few	TGTGCCAGCTCCCTTAATGAAAAACTGTTTTTT	CASSLNEKLFF
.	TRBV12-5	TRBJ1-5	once	TGTGCTAGTGGTCGAAGGACAGAGTATAGCAATCAGCCCCAGCATTTT	CASGRRTEYSNQPQHF
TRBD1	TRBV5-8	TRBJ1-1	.	TGTGCCAGCAGCGCCGGAAACAGGGGCCCGAACACTGAAGCTTTCTTT	CASSAGNRGPNTEAFF
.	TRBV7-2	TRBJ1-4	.	TGTGCCAGCAGCTTAGTTGGGATGTGGTCGACTAATGAAAAACTGTTTTTT	CASSLVGMWSTNEKLFF
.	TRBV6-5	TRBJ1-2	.	TGTGCCAGCAGTTACCAGTTCGGTGCCAAGAACTATGGCTACACCTTC	CASSYQFGAKNYGYTF
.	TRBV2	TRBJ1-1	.	TGTGCCAGCAGTGAAGCGGGGGTTGAGGGGGAGTGGATCGGCACTGAAGCTTTCTTT	CASSEAGVEGEWIGTEAFF